This is a list of T cell receptor beta chains from one sample in a study of shared clonotypes between healthy human individuals. Using immunoSEQ multiplex PCR, the repertoire was profiled, and TCRdb retains in-frame clones only, with some absent. The repertoire consists of about 2 million clones, with 85% to 95% occurring once and the leading ten covering less than 1.5%. Sequenced: naive CD8+ T cells sorted from blood. Receptors were obtained from a man younger than 30 in good health. The CDR3 runs from the conserved cysteine through the conserved F or W.

v_call: TRBV5-4
cdr3_aa: CASSPRGSTDTQYF

v_call: TRBV10-3
cdr3_aa: CAISMSVGSSDYGYTF

v_call: TRBV9
cdr3_aa: CASSLIDANTEAFF

v_call: TRBV27
cdr3_aa: CASSLTRGLADNEQFF

v_call: TRBV6-1
cdr3_aa: CASSHGGGYEQYF

v_call: TRBV7-9
cdr3_aa: CASSLASGGNNEQFF

v_call: TRBV6-5
cdr3_aa: CASSNNTGELFF

v_call: TRBV23-1
cdr3_aa: CATIQPPVRRYEQYF

v_call: TRBV9
cdr3_aa: CASSPGDGIYEQYF

v_call: TRBV2
cdr3_aa: CASSGADESSYEQYF

v_call: TRBV7-9
cdr3_aa: CASSLRGDGYTF

v_call: TRBV5-4
cdr3_aa: CASSLLADTQYF

v_call: TRBV19
cdr3_aa: CASSPEGASSEQYF

v_call: TRBV27
cdr3_aa: CASSLLTLGGGLGEQYF

v_call: TRBV7-9
cdr3_aa: CASSLAQGRDGTQYF

v_call: TRBV13
cdr3_aa: CASLLVADPENIQYF

v_call: TRBV14
cdr3_aa: CASSQLAGASDTQYF

v_call: TRBV27
cdr3_aa: CASTLSWRLLTDTQYF

v_call: TRBV6-1
cdr3_aa: CASSLTSILGETQYF

v_call: TRBV7-9
cdr3_aa: CASSLATEAFF

v_call: TRBV27
cdr3_aa: CASSPETSGRALREQYF

v_call: TRBV6-6
cdr3_aa: CASSPSAGRHEQYF

v_call: TRBV6-5
cdr3_aa: CASSYLRGNYEQYF

v_call: TRBV30
cdr3_aa: CAWSLPGQGYEQYF

v_call: TRBV5-1
cdr3_aa: CASSLNRGNTEAFF

v_call: TRBV7-9
cdr3_aa: CASSLDGQGGGYGYTF

v_call: TRBV10-1
cdr3_aa: CASSESWREGTGELFF

v_call: TRBV7-7
cdr3_aa: CASSYGTGSSYEQYF

v_call: TRBV4-1
cdr3_aa: CASSQGGLAGGGETQYF

v_call: TRBV10-3
cdr3_aa: CAIREMVEGKGETQYF

v_call: TRBV7-9
cdr3_aa: CASSLDWGAGEQYF